These 31 T cell receptor beta chains were all obtained from the same sample, sequenced in a study of response to subunit inactivated influenza vaccine. Using its own MiXCR run on the RT-PCR reads, TCRdb lists one record per CDR3 protein. The sample shows 500,000 to 600,000 distinct CDR3 sequences, around 8% of them seen only once. This sample comprised PBMCs from blood, obtained roughly 24 months after vaccination. Receptors originate from a man aged 50-75 years who received an inactivated influenza vaccine.

This clonotype was recorded a few times. The CDR3 spells CASSLGDSPSGANVLTF. CDR3 nucleotide sequence: TGCGCCAGCAGCTTGGGGGACAGCCCCTCTGGGGCCAACGTCCTGACTTTC. This chain joins TRBV5-1 and TRBJ2-6; TRBD1 aligns across 7 bases. CDR1 SGHRS and CDR2 YFSETQ come from the germline V gene. V was clipped by 0 bases and J by 0 bases; unmatched bases: 3. The CDR3 loop spans 17 amino acids.

The gene calls are TRBV2 and TRBJ2-1; 9 nucleotides line up with TRBD2. With 2 bases clipped from V and 3 bases from J, the junction kept 2 bases outside the gene matches. CDR1 is SNHLY and CDR2 is FYNNEI in the germline V gene. This CDR3 has 15 residues. CDR3 in amino acids: CASSELAGDYNEQFF. In nucleotides, the CDR3 is TGTGCCAGCAGTGAATTAGCGGGGGACTACAATGAGCAGTTCTTC.

This clonotype was detected a few times. J is TRBJ1-4 and V is TRBV19; no reliable D call. The CDR3 totals 14 residues. Germline CDR1 is LNHDA and CDR2 is SQIVND (reference sequence). Trimming pared 6 bases from V and 0 bases from J, leaving 8 bases between. In DNA, the CDR3 is TGTGCCAGTAGACCGCTTGCAACTAATGAAAAACTGTTTTTT. Translated: CASRPLATNEKLFF.

The rearrangement links TRBV7-9 to TRBJ2-7, with D maybe TRBD2 (7 bases). V was pared by 5 bases and J by 3 bases, with 20 bases between. The CDR3 contains 16 residues. Germline V gives CDR1 SEHNR, CDR2 FQNEAQ (reference sequence). The CDR3: CASSPRGGAGNYEQYF. The CDR3 DNA is TGTGCCAGCAGCCCCAGGGGAGGAGCGGGAAACTACGAGCAGTACTTC.

The chain is built from TRBV12-3 or TRBV12-4 and TRBJ2-7, with D perhaps matching TRBD2 (6 bases). The CDR3 covers 14 residues. V was clipped by 5 bases and J by 5 bases, with 16 bases between them. The CDR3 DNA reads TGTGCCAGCAGTGCCGGGACTTCTTCCGACGAGCAGTACTTC. This gives the protein CASSAGTSSDEQYF.

This clonotype was counted at least ten times. This chain connects TRBV6-1 to TRBJ2-7; D uncertain. Per the germline V gene, CDR1 is MNHNS and CDR2 is SASEGT. The CDR3 totals 13 residues. V was clipped by 5 bases and J by 5 bases, with 13 bases between them. The CDR3 is CASSQTGQDEQYF. The DNA for the CDR3 is TGTGCCAGCAGTCAGACCGGCCAGGACGAGCAGTACTTC.

This clonotype has only a few counts. The rearrangement uses TRBV2 and TRBJ2-1, with TRBD2 matching over 9 bases. V dropped 6 bases and J dropped 4; count of bases not matched to a gene: 7. Germline V gene data show CDR1 as SNHLY and CDR2 as FYNNEI. The CDR3 has 15 residues. DNA for the CDR3: TGTGCCAGCAGCATTAGCGGGAGTGTTTACAATGAGCAGTTCTTC. Translated: CASSISGSVYNEQFF.

This clonotype was counted many times. The chain has TRBV29-1 and TRBJ2-7; no definite D call. Germline V gene lookup returns CDR1 SQVTM and CDR2 ANQGSEA. This CDR3 has 11 residues. Deletions cut 2 bases from V and 3 bases from J, with 5 bases between. CDR3 nucleotides: TGCAGCGTTGAAATAAACTACGAGCAGTACTTC. It is translated as CSVEINYEQYF.

The rearrangement links TRBV5-1 to TRBJ2-3; 10 bases align to TRBD2. The CDR3 runs to 16 residues. Germline CDR1 SGHRS, CDR2 YFSETQ. The J segment lost 3 bases and the V segment lost 3 bases, leaving 7 bases of the junction unmatched. The CDR3 bases are TGCGCCAGCAGCTCAGCCGGGACTAGCGTAACAGATACGCAGTATTTT. Protein sequence: CASSSAGTSVTDTQYF.

There are many counts of this clonotype. V usage is TRBV27 and J usage is TRBJ1-1; D not certain. CDR1 and CDR2 from the germline V gene are MNHEY and SMNVEV (reference sequence). V lost 2 bases to trimming and J lost 7 bases, with 5 bases between them. CDR3 size: 11 residues. The CDR3 coding sequence is TGTGCCAGCAGTTTACGGGGTGAAGCTTTCTTT. Its protein product is CASSLRGEAFF.

This clonotype was detected a few times. CDR3 sequence: CSANGGALSEQYF. In nucleotides, the CDR3 is TGCAGTGCTAATGGCGGGGCTCTGAGCGAGCAGTACTTC. The chain recombines TRBV20-1 with TRBJ2-7; D possibly corresponds to TRBD2 (6 bases). CDR3 length equals 13 residues. Trimming left V 4 bases short and J 6 bases short, with 16 bases between. Germline V lookup: CDR1 DFQATT, CDR2 SNEGSKA (reference sequence).

V gene TRBV9 combines with J gene TRBJ2-2, with 8 positions matching TRBD1. CDR1 is SGDLS, CDR2 YYNGEE, per germline. V was clipped by 0 bases and J by 3 bases; unmatched bases: 4. The length of the CDR3 is 16 residues. CDR3 DNA: TGTGCCAGCAGCGTAGAGCCAGGGGGCTACACCGGGGAGCTGTTTTTT. Translated: CASSVEPGGYTGELFF.

The J gene is TRBJ2-3, the V gene TRBV20-1; 11 nucleotides line up with TRBD2. The CDR3 is 15 residues long. Trimming took 3 bases from V and 1 from J; bases not matched to a gene: 3. In germline, CDR1 is DFQATT, CDR2 SNEGSKA (reference sequence). The CDR3 coding sequence is TGCAGTGCTAGTGATAGCGGGGGGGGCACAGATACGCAGTATTTT. Amino acid sequence: CSASDSGGGTDTQYF.

The CDR3 sequence is CASSLGLAGEADTQYF. CDR3 nucleotide sequence: TGTGCCAGCAGCTTAGGACTAGCGGGAGAGGCAGATACGCAGTATTTT. This chain links TRBV7-3 with TRBJ2-3, with 13 nucleotides matching TRBD2. This CDR3 spans 16 amino acids. The trim removed 2 bases at V and 4 bases at J, leaving 3 bases unmatched. Germline assignment: CDR1 SGHTA and CDR2 FQGTGA.

In its sample, this clonotype was seen many times. The chain employs TRBV20-1 and TRBJ2-7; TRBD1 or TRBD2 may be the D gene (5 bases each). Trimming left V 1 base short and J 4 bases short, with 11 bases between. From germline, CDR1 is DFQATT and CDR2 SNEGSKA (reference sequence). This CDR3 is 13 amino acids long. CDR3 nucleotides: TGCAGTGCTAGAGTGGGGACCCAGTACGAGCAGTACTTC. Protein product: CSARVGTQYEQYF.

This clonotype came up many times. This chain joins TRBV3-1 and TRBJ2-7; 9 bases match TRBD2. The CDR3 loop spans 17 amino acids. Germline V lookup: CDR1 LGHDT, CDR2 YNNKEL (reference sequence). V lost 5 bases and J lost 6; bases outside the gene matches: 17. The CDR3 DNA reads TGTGCCAGCAGCGCTTCCCGTCTTAGCGGGAGTTGGTCCGAGCAGTACTTC. Translated, it gives CASSASRLSGSWSEQYF.

The rearrangement joins TRBV5-1 to TRBJ2-3, with TRBD1 matching 8 bases. The germline gives CDR1 SGHRS, CDR2 YFSETQ. Trimming at V came to 2 bases and at J to 2 bases, leaving 7 bases not matched to a gene. CDR3 length: 16 residues. The CDR3 DNA reads as TGCGCCAGCAGCTTAACACAGGGGGGATCCACAGATACGCAGTATTTT. This translates into CASSLTQGGSTDTQYF.

This sequence joins TRBV18 and TRBJ1-1, with TRBD1 matching over 7 bases. CDR1 and CDR2 (germline): KGHSH, LQKENI. V was clipped by 3 bases and J by 2 bases; unmatched bases: 6. The CDR3 spans 15 residues. The CDR3 nucleotides are TGTGCCAGCTCACCGAGGACAGGCGCCAACACTGAAGCTTTCTTT. Translated, it gives CASSPRTGANTEAFF.

This clonotype has at least ten counts. V usage is TRBV5-6 and J usage is TRBJ2-2, with TRBD2 as a possible D gene (6 bases). In germline, CDR1 is SGHDT, CDR2 YYEEEE. V lost 1 base, J lost 6 bases, and 16 bases lay in between. There are 16 residues in the CDR3. CDR3 in amino acids: CASSLPRDSLAGELFF. Written as DNA, the CDR3 is TGTGCCAGCAGCTTGCCGCGGGATTCCTTGGCCGGGGAGCTGTTTTTT.

This clonotype appeared a few times. The chain recombines TRBV14 with TRBJ2-1; the match to TRBD2 covers 9 bases. Germline V gene sequence: CDR1 SGHDN, CDR2 FVKESK. The CDR3 spans 17 residues. The V gene end was trimmed by 2 bases and the J gene end by 3 bases; junction bases not matched to a gene: 8. The CDR3 spells CASSQYTAGGVYNEQFF. The CDR3 DNA follows: TGTGCCAGCAGCCAATACACAGCGGGGGGCGTCTACAATGAGCAGTTCTTC.

V usage is TRBV2 and J usage is TRBJ1-1, with 8 bases aligning to TRBD1. The V gene end was trimmed by 6 bases and the J gene end by 4 bases; junction bases not matched to a gene: 10. CDR3 length equals 15 residues. The germline CDR1 and CDR2 sequences are SNHLY and FYNNEI. Here the CDR3 reads CASRRQGSGGTEAFF. DNA for the CDR3: TGTGCCAGCAGAAGACAGGGGTCTGGGGGCACTGAAGCTTTCTTT.

The CDR3 DNA reads as TGTGCCAGCACCCACATAGGTCAGCCCCAGCATTTT. Protein product: CASTHIGQPQHF. The genes are TRBV12-3 or TRBV12-4 and TRBJ1-5; unclear D gene. The length of the CDR3 is 12 residues. V was cut by 7 bases and J by 6 bases, with 10 bases left in between.

This clonotype was found a few times. The V and J genes are TRBV6-5 and TRBJ2-3, with 8 bases matching TRBD1. Germline lookup yields CDR1 MNHEY and CDR2 SVGAGI. V shed 4 bases, J shed 1 base, and the junction held 16 bases outside the gene matches. This CDR3 region has 19 residues. The CDR3 protein is CASSSPPDGQGAGTDTQYF. Written as DNA, the CDR3 is TGTGCCAGCAGTTCCCCCCCCGATGGACAGGGCGCGGGCACAGATACGCAGTATTTT.

This clonotype has ten or more counts. The rearrangement links TRBV12-3 or TRBV12-4 to TRBJ2-3, with TRBD2 identical over 8 bases. The CDR3 contains 15 residues. Trimming took 6 bases from V and 2 from J; bases not matched to a gene: 7. In DNA form, the CDR3 reads TGTGCCAGCAGACCCCGGGGGGGCCCCACAGATACGCAGTATTTT. This codes for CASRPRGGPTDTQYF.

This clonotype has more than one count but fewer than ten. The genes are TRBV20-1 and TRBJ2-7; TRBD2 matches at 12 bases. Germline V gives CDR1 DFQATT, CDR2 SNEGSKA (reference sequence). This CDR3 is 15 amino acids long. Trimming cost V 3 bases and J 2 bases; bases outside gene matches: 5. CDR3 in amino acids: CSASPGLAGTYEQYF. The DNA of the CDR3 is TGCAGTGCTAGCCCCGGACTAGCGGGAACCTACGAGCAGTACTTC.

This clonotype showed up just a few times. This chain links TRBV6-2 or TRBV6-3 with TRBJ1-1, with 9 bases matching TRBD1. V lost 5 bases and J lost 1; bases outside the gene matches: 5. The CDR3 is made up of 15 amino acids. CDR1 MNHEY and CDR2 SVGEGT come from the germline V gene. CDR3 amino acids: CASSKGQGKNTEAFF. Written as DNA, the CDR3 is TGTGCCAGCAGTAAGGGACAGGGCAAGAACACTGAAGCTTTCTTT.

The chain links TRBV7-2 to TRBJ2-3, with 8 nucleotides matching TRBD1. The CDR3 runs 15 residues. V shed 7 bases and J 2 bases; nucleotides not matched to a gene: 8. CDR1 and CDR2 from the germline V gene are SGHTA and FQGNSA. The CDR3 DNA sequence: TGTGCCAGCACCAGGACAGGGTCTTCCACAGATACGCAGTATTTT. This sequence encodes CASTRTGSSTDTQYF.

This clonotype was counted between two and nine times. The V call is TRBV27, the J call TRBJ2-3, with a possible D match to TRBD2 (5 bases). The CDR3 covers 12 residues. Germline lookup yields CDR1 MNHEY and CDR2 SMNVEV (reference sequence). V dropped 2 bases and J dropped 9 bases, with 9 bases sitting between them. The CDR3 sequence: CASSLIEGTQYF. DNA of the CDR3: TGTGCCAGCAGTTTAATTGAGGGAACGCAGTATTTT.

The J gene is TRBJ1-2, the V gene TRBV5-6; possible D gene TRBD1, 6 bases. This CDR3 comprises 15 residues. Trimming stripped 0 bases from V and 3 bases from J, with 12 bases between. Looked up from germline, CDR1 is SGHDT and CDR2 is YYEEEE. The CDR3 DNA follows: TGTGCCAGCAGCTTGGCAGGGGCTGGTGACTATGGCTACACCTTC. Its translation is CASSLAGAGDYGYTF.

Only a few counts were recorded for this clonotype. The V and J genes are TRBV29-1 and TRBJ1-4; no reliable D call. The CDR3 has 14 amino acids. V lost 2 bases to trimming and J lost 0 bases, with 7 bases between them. Germline V lookup: CDR1 SQVTM, CDR2 ANQGSEA. CDR3 region: CSVEPLATNEKLFF. CDR3 sequence (DNA): TGCAGCGTTGAACCCCTTGCAACTAATGAAAAACTGTTTTTT.

The chain has TRBV9 and TRBJ1-2; D is perhaps TRBD1 (5 bases). The germline V gene has CDR1 SGDLS and CDR2 YYNGEE. V was cut by 4 bases and J by 4 bases, with 17 bases left in between. The CDR3 runs to 15 residues. The CDR3: CASSLTLGTVYGYTF. DNA of the CDR3: TGTGCCAGCAGCCTCACTCTAGGGACGGTCTATGGCTACACCTTC.